These 29 T cell receptor beta chains were all obtained from the same sample, sequenced in a study of shared T cell receptors in the human thymus. The table came from immunoSEQ multiplex PCR; TCRdb's copy has only in-frame clones and leaves some out. The repertoire holds approximately 400,000 clones, with 95% as singletons. Sequenced sample: thymocytes. Receptor source: a human donor.

This clone was found once. The chain combines TRBV5-1 with TRBJ1-3, with 9 bases that match TRBD1. With V trimmed by 3 bases and J by 2 bases, 18 bases remained unmatched. There are 20 residues in the CDR3. Germline loops: CDR1 SGHRS, CDR2 YFSETQ. This chain's CDR3 is CASSSIPGQGSLGAGNTIYF. In DNA, the CDR3 is TGCGCCAGCAGCTCCATCCCGGGACAGGGAAGTTTGGGTGCTGGAAACACCATATATTTT.

This chain links TRBV5-1 with TRBJ1-4; maybe TRBD1 (5 bases). This CDR3 has 17 amino acids. Trimming shortened V by 3 bases and J by 6 bases, and 21 bases separated the two germline ends. Germline V gene data show CDR1 as SGHRS and CDR2 as YFSETQ. The CDR3 protein is CASSSDKDSGRDEKLFF. CDR3 DNA: TGCGCCAGCAGCTCGGACAAAGATTCAGGGAGGGATGAAAAACTGTTTTTT.

The chain links TRBV19 to TRBJ1-4; D possibly corresponds to TRBD1 (6 bases). The CDR3 length is 16 residues. Trimming removed 2 bases from V and 7 bases from J, with 17 bases in between. The germline CDR1 and CDR2 sequences are LNHDA and SQIVND (reference sequence). CDR3 coding DNA: TGTGCCAGTAGTATACAAATGGGGGGCCGGGGTGAAAAACTGTTTTTT. Protein product: CASSIQMGGRGEKLFF.

This clone was seen a single time. V and J are TRBV28 and TRBJ2-1; 12 bases match TRBD2. The germline gives CDR1 MDHEN, CDR2 SYDVKM. This CDR3 is 15 amino acids long. V gave up 3 bases and J gave up 5 bases; unmatched junction bases: 2. CDR3 in DNA: TGTGCCAGCAGTTTCCGACTAGCGGGGGACAATGAGCAGTTCTTC. This codes for CASSFRLAGDNEQFF. The complete variable domain, with remaining parts taken from reference TRBV28 and TRBJ2-1, reads DVKVTQSSRYLVKRTGEKVFLECVQDMDHENMFWYRQDPGLGLRLIYFSYDVKMKEKGDIPEGYSVSREKKERFSLILESASTNQTSMYLCASSFRLAGDNEQFFGPGTRLTVL.

The chain uses TRBV19 and TRBJ1-2; D is possibly TRBD1 (5 bases). The CDR3 is made up of 15 amino acids. Trimming left V 3 bases short and J 4 bases short, with 15 bases between. Looked up from germline, CDR1 is LNHDA and CDR2 is SQIVND (reference sequence). This CDR3 is CASSISGAVFYGYTF. CDR3 nucleotides: TGTGCCAGTAGTATTAGCGGGGCAGTGTTCTATGGCTACACCTTC.

CDR3 sequence (DNA): TGTGCCAGCAGTCTATTCCCGGGACTAGCGGGGGGAAACACAGATACGCAGTATTTT. Protein sequence: CASSLFPGLAGGNTDTQYF. The chain has TRBV28 and TRBJ2-3; 15 nucleotides match TRBD2. Trimming at V came to 5 bases and at J to 2 bases, leaving 11 bases not matched to a gene. Germline lookup yields CDR1 MDHEN and CDR2 SYDVKM. The CDR3 sequence is 19 residues long.

V gene TRBV2 combines with J gene TRBJ2-1; D is possibly TRBD1 (5 bases). With 10 bases removed from V and 7 bases from J, the gap between germline ends came to 20 bases. Germline V gene sequence: CDR1 SNHLY, CDR2 FYNNEI. This CDR3 has 14 amino acids. The CDR3 spells CATSLGAVGNEQFF. CDR3 coding DNA: TGTGCCACCTCCCTAGGGGCGGTGGGGAATGAGCAGTTCTTC.

About this clone itself: A read error may produce the germline difference seen at one junction end. Other DNA variants within this sample encode the same CDR3. V is TRBV28 and J is TRBJ1-2; D remains ambiguous. Germline values: CDR1 MDHEN, CDR2 SYDVKM. This CDR3 is built from 13 residues. DNA for the CDR3: TGCGCCAGCAGTGAGATCCATAACTATGGCTACACCTTC. This gives the protein CASSEIHNYGYTF.

The chain recombines TRBV7-6 with TRBJ2-7; TRBD2 aligns across 7 bases. V dropped 2 bases and J dropped 1; count of bases not matched to a gene: 8. Germline CDR1 and CDR2: SGHVS and FNYEAQ. The CDR3 consists of 16 residues. Here the CDR3 DNA reads TGTGCCAGCAGCTTATCAGATCGCGGGAGTTCCTACGAGCAGTACTTC. This codes for CASSLSDRGSSYEQYF.

The chain carries TRBV27 and TRBJ2-3, with a possible D match to TRBD2 (5 bases). Trimming took off 5 bases at V and 5 bases at J, with 17 bases between the two ends. Germline CDR1 and CDR2: MNHEY and SMNVEV (reference sequence). There are 15 residues in the CDR3. The CDR3 DNA reads as TGTGCCAGCAGTCACCTAGAGAGGGAGTTAGATACGCAGTATTTT. Amino acids: CASSHLERELDTQYF.

The rearrangement uses TRBV6-5 and TRBJ2-2; D is unclear. The CDR3 length is 12 residues. The V end was cut by 2 bases, the J end by 7 bases, with 5 bases between. The germline V gene has CDR1 MNHEY and CDR2 SVGAGI. CDR3 DNA sequence: TGTGCCAGCAGTTACCGTAACGGGGAGCTGTTTTTT. It yields the protein CASSYRNGELFF.

The V gene is TRBV11-2, the J gene TRBJ2-7; no firm D call. The CDR3 spans 14 residues. Germline V gene sequence: CDR1 SGHAT, CDR2 FQNNGV. Trimming pared 1 base from V and 2 bases from J, leaving 9 bases between. The CDR3, as DNA: TGTGCCAGCAGCTTAGGGGGTCAGACCTACGAGCAGTACTTC. Translating it yields CASSLGGQTYEQYF.

The chain couples TRBV18 to TRBJ2-5; possible D gene TRBD1, 6 bases. CDR1 KGHSH and CDR2 LQKENI come from the germline V gene. The V and J ends lost 6 bases and 2 bases respectively, with 16 bases between them. The CDR3 extends over 15 amino acids. CDR3 protein: CASSPPRGRQETQYF. CDR3 bases: TGTGCCAGCTCTCCCCCCAGGGGCCGTCAAGAGACCCAGTACTTC.

The chain uses TRBV5-1 and TRBJ2-7; D remains ambiguous. CDR1 is SGHRS, CDR2 YFSETQ, per germline. V was shortened by 2 bases and J by 2 bases, with 8 bases between the two germline ends. The CDR3 spans 13 residues. The CDR3 DNA reads as TGCGCCAGCAGCTTCAAGGTTACCTACGAGCAGTACTTC. It yields the protein CASSFKVTYEQYF.

The chain joins TRBV10-1 to TRBJ1-3, with D possibly being TRBD1 (5 bases). Germline assignment: CDR1 WNHNN and CDR2 SYGVQD (reference sequence). The length of the CDR3 is 13 residues. Deletions cut 6 bases from V and 4 bases from J, with 10 bases between. The CDR3 DNA follows: TGCGCCAGCAGCCAAGACAGCGGAAACACCATATATTTT. Its protein product is CASSQDSGNTIYF.

The genes are TRBV7-9 and TRBJ2-1; 7 nucleotides match TRBD2. Unmatched junction bases numbered 1, after V lost 3 bases and J lost 5 bases. CDR3 length: 13 residues. Germline assignment: CDR1 SEHNR and CDR2 FQNEAQ (reference sequence). Written as DNA, the CDR3 is TGTGCCAGCAGCTTGACTAGCAACAATGAGCAGTTCTTC. Protein product: CASSLTSNNEQFF. Based on the CDR3 plus reference TRBV7-9 and TRBJ2-1, the full variable domain is DTGVSQNPRHKITKRGQNVTFRCDPISEHNRLYWYRQTLGQGPEFLTYFQNEAQLEKSRLLSDRFSAERPKGSFSTLEIQRTEQGDSAMYLCASSLTSNNEQFFGPGTRLTVL.

The gene calls are TRBV29-1 and TRBJ2-1; a weak D match, TRBD2 (6 bases). The CDR3 contains 14 residues. The germline CDR1 and CDR2 sequences are SQVTM and ANQGSEA. With 6 bases removed from V and 5 bases from J, the gap between germline ends came to 17 bases. The DNA of the CDR3 is TGCAGCGTCGCGGGGTGGGACTCAGACAATGAGCAGTTCTTC. As protein: CSVAGWDSDNEQFF.

The V and J genes are TRBV18 and TRBJ2-7; D call uncertain. V was clipped by 3 bases and J by 3 bases, with 9 bases between them. CDR1 KGHSH and CDR2 LQKENI come from the germline V gene. This CDR3 region has 13 residues. The chain's CDR3 is CASSPESDYEQYF. The CDR3 DNA sequence: TGTGCCAGCTCACCCGAGAGCGACTACGAGCAGTACTTC.

The rearrangement joins TRBV4-1 to TRBJ2-1; 10 bases align to TRBD1. This CDR3 comprises 16 residues. CDR1 and CDR2 (germline): MGHRA, YSYEKL. V gave up 5 bases and J gave up 6 bases; unmatched junction bases: 10. CDR3 in DNA: TGCGCCAGCAGCGAAACGGGACAGGGGTTTGGCAATGAGCAGTTCTTC. It specifies CASSETGQGFGNEQFF.

The chain carries TRBV28 and TRBJ2-1, with 9 bases aligning to TRBD1. The V and J ends lost 1 base and 4 bases, in that order; junction bases with no gene match: 8. The CDR3 sequence is 17 residues long. Germline loops: CDR1 MDHEN, CDR2 SYDVKM. The CDR3 reads CASSLLTGGVFYNEQFF. The CDR3 nucleotides are TGTGCCAGCAGTTTATTAACAGGGGGCGTTTTTTACAATGAGCAGTTCTTC.

This chain uses TRBV9 with TRBJ2-5; D perhaps matches TRBD2 (5 bases). Germline CDR1 and CDR2: SGDLS and YYNGEE. The CDR3 contains 15 residues. The V and J ends lost 0 bases and 6 bases respectively, with 15 bases between them. CDR3 nucleotides: TGTGCCAGCAGCGTAGGGCCCAACACCGGGAAGACCCAGTACTTC. Its protein product is CASSVGPNTGKTQYF.

The V call is TRBV4-1, the J call TRBJ2-1; TRBD2 is a possible D gene (5 bases). The CDR3 totals 15 residues. Trimming pared 0 bases from V and 8 bases from J, leaving 14 bases between. CDR1 is MGHRA and CDR2 is YSYEKL in the germline V gene. CDR3 protein: CASSQDLLGVDEQFF. In nucleotides, the CDR3 is TGCGCCAGCAGCCAAGATCTGCTGGGAGTCGATGAGCAGTTCTTC.

There are a few counts of this clone. V gene TRBV29-1 combines with J gene TRBJ1-1, with D maybe TRBD1 (6 bases). The V end was cut by 6 bases, the J end by 7 bases, with 9 bases between. From germline, CDR1 is SQVTM and CDR2 ANQGSEA. There are 10 residues in the CDR3. The CDR3 loop reads CSVRQVEAFF. CDR3 nucleotide sequence: TGCAGCGTCCGACAGGTTGAAGCTTTCTTT.

V gene TRBV5-5 combines with J gene TRBJ2-7; D call uncertain. The CDR3 extends over 11 amino acids. Per germline, CDR1 SGHKS and CDR2 YYEKEE (reference sequence). Trimming took off 0 bases at V and 6 bases at J, with 4 bases between the two ends. This chain's CDR3 is CASSLGGEQYF. The CDR3 coding sequence is TGTGCCAGCAGCTTGGGGGGCGAGCAGTACTTC. The entire variable domain, with the rest obtained from reference TRBV5-5 and TRBJ2-7, is as follows: DAGVTQSPTHLIKTRGQQVTLRCSPISGHKSVSWYQQVLGQGPQFIFQYYEKEERGRGNFPDRFSARQFPNYSSELNVNALLLGDSALYLCASSLGGEQYFGPGTRLTVT.

The V call is TRBV7-8, the J call TRBJ2-5; no clear D gene. CDR1 and CDR2 from the germline V gene are SGHVS and FQNEAQ. V gave up 5 bases and J gave up 5 bases, with 18 bases separating them. This CDR3 has 15 residues. CDR3 sequence: CASSQGTVHRETQYF. CDR3 nucleotide sequence: TGTGCCAGCAGCCAAGGCACGGTCCATAGGGAGACCCAGTACTTC.

The rearrangement joins TRBV6-1 to TRBJ2-3, with unresolved D. The CDR3 runs to 15 residues. Germline-derived CDR1 and CDR2 are MNHNS and SASEGT. V was trimmed by 3 bases and J by 4 bases, leaving 14 bases between them. As DNA, the CDR3 is TGTGCCAGCAGTGACGGTGGGTTTCGGGCAGATACGCAGTATTTT. It codes for CASSDGGFRADTQYF.

The chain links TRBV4-3 to TRBJ2-6; 9 positions match TRBD1. The CDR3 runs to 19 residues. The germline V gene has CDR1 LGHNA and CDR2 YSLEER. V lost 0 bases to trimming and J lost 3 bases; unmatched junction nucleotides: 9. In DNA form, the CDR3 reads TGCGCCAGCAGCCAAGATGGGACAGGGTGGAAGAGTGGGGCCAACGTCCTGACTTTC. Protein product: CASSQDGTGWKSGANVLTF.

The chain uses TRBV5-6 and TRBJ2-7; maybe TRBD2 (7 bases). With 3 bases removed from V and 11 bases from J, the gap between germline ends came to 15 bases. CDR1 is SGHDT and CDR2 is YYEEEE in the germline V gene. This CDR3 is built from 12 residues. CDR3 amino acids: CASSWKGGKKYF. In nucleotides, the CDR3 is TGTGCCAGCAGCTGGAAGGGGGGGAAGAAGTACTTC. Together with reference TRBV5-6 and TRBJ2-7, the CDR3 gives the full variable domain: DAGVTQSPTHLIKTRGQQVTLRCSPKSGHDTVSWYQQALGQGPQFIFQYYEEEERQRGNFPDRFSGHQFPNYSSELNVNALLLGDSALYLCASSWKGGKKYFGPGTRLTVT.

CDR3 nucleotide sequence: TGTGCCAGCAGCCTGATCGTGGCAGGACGCTCTGGAAACACCATATATTTT. The encoded protein is CASSLIVAGRSGNTIYF. V usage is TRBV7-9 and J usage is TRBJ1-3; D ambiguous. This CDR3 is 17 amino acids long. Germline CDR1 SEHNR, CDR2 FQNEAQ (reference sequence). V dropped 5 bases and J dropped 0 bases, with 17 bases sitting between them.